This T cell receptor beta chain was sequenced during a study of cytomegalovirus exposure and HLA in healthy donors. Study-level findings and limits: Cytomegalovirus association was assigned to about 150 TCR beta chains. Most of the TCR beta V segments (in an earlier analysis) were productive either about 87% or about 30% of the time.

Amplification used 60 Vbeta primers and 13 Jbeta primers. Data came from immunoSEQ multiplex PCR; TCRdb stores just in-frame clones and leaves some out. Of under 250,000 clones listed, around 86% are singletons. This clone showed up just a few times. Its antigen is not known. Germline assignment: CDR1 KGHSH and CDR2 LQKENI. The CDR3 has 14 amino acids. Trimming left V 3 bases short and J 1 base short, with 7 bases between. The chain employs TRBV18 and TRBJ2-4; D is uncertain. Specimen: PBMCs. The sequence came from a woman aged 40 to 55 in good health and CMV-seronegative. The CDR3: CASSPAVAKNIQYF. DNA for the CDR3: TGTGCCAGCTCACCGGCAGTTGCCAAAAACATTCAGTACTTC.